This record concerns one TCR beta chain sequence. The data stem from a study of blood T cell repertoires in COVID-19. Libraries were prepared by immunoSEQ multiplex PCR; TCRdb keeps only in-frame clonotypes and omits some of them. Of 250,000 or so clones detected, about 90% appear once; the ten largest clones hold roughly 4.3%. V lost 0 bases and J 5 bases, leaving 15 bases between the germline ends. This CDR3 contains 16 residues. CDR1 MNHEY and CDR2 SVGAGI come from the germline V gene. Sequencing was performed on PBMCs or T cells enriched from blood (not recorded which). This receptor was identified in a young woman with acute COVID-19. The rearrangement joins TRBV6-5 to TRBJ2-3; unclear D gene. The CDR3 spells CASSYSLERLGDTQYF. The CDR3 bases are TGTGCCAGCAGTTACTCGCTCGAGAGGCTGGGAGATACGCAGTATTTT.